This T cell receptor (beta chain) was captured in a study of shared clonotypes between healthy human individuals. The study drew its donors from healthy HIV-negative adults without recent acute infections or vaccinations. This clone was recorded a few times. Clones were sequenced by immunoSEQ multiplex PCR, and TCRdb holds only the in-frame ones, with some missing. This repertoire shows approximately 1,000,000 clones, about 72% found once; its top ten account for more than 0.85%. The TCR sequence derives from a man between 18 and 29 years old in good health. Some clones in this sample may be carry-over from other donors' samples. The sequenced sample consisted of memory CD4+ T cells from PBMCs. Subset reported: CD45RA-negative fraction.

The CDR3 here is CASTRDEGVTEAFF. CDR3 in DNA: TGTGCCAGCACCCGGGACGAGGGAGTCACTGAAGCTTTCTTT. The chain carries TRBV2 and TRBJ1-1, with a possible D match to TRBD1 (5 bases). The CDR3 loop spans 14 amino acids. The V gene lost 7 bases and the J gene lost 4 bases, with 16 bases spanning the gap. From germline, CDR1 is SNHLY and CDR2 FYNNEI.